These 17 T cell receptor beta chains were sequenced from one sample in a study of Ad26.COV2.S vaccination and SARS-CoV-2 variants. Repertoires were generated with immunoSEQ multiplex PCR, while TCRdb's copy carries only in-frame clones and drops some. The data show roughly 700,000 clones, 89% seen once. Treatment reported: over 15 received Ad26.COV2.S at low or high dose, single or two shots; about five received placebo; per-sample allocation not given. All samples were drawn on day 63, counting from the first vaccine or placebo injection. Sequencing used peripheral blood, obtained in a trial of Ad26.COV2.S vaccine versus placebo. The origin of the receptors is a person between 18 and 59 years old who received the Ad26.COV2.S COVID-19 vaccine or a placebo.

This sequence joins TRBV13 and TRBJ2-7; no clear D. Germline values: CDR1 PRHDT, CDR2 FYEKMQ (reference sequence). V shed 1 base and J shed 0 bases, with 13 bases lying between them. The CDR3 consists of 16 residues. In DNA, the CDR3 is TGTGCCAGCAGCTTAGAAGGGTTCGAAAACTCCTACGAGCAGTACTTC. Its protein is CASSLEGFENSYEQYF. Complete variable domain (other parts from reference TRBV13 and TRBJ2-7): AAGVIQSPRHLIKEKRETATLKCYPIPRHDTVYWYQQGPGQDPQFLISFYEKMQSDKGSIPDRFSAQQFSDYHSELNMSSLELGDSALYFCASSLEGFENSYEQYFGPGTRLTVT.

The chain is built from TRBV27 and TRBJ2-1; 14 nucleotides agree with TRBD2. The CDR3 spans 16 residues. The V gene's germline CDR1 is MNHEY and CDR2 SMNVEV (reference sequence). Trimming removed 5 bases from V and 3 bases from J; junction bases left unmatched: 3. The CDR3 spells CASSPGTSGSYNEQFF. The CDR3 DNA follows: TGTGCCAGCAGTCCCGGGACTAGCGGGAGCTACAATGAGCAGTTCTTC.

Regarding this clone: Other DNA sequences in the sample encode the same CDR3. The rearrangement links TRBV6-6 to TRBJ2-5, with D perhaps TRBD1 (5 bases). Per germline, CDR1 MNHNY and CDR2 SVGAGI (reference sequence). This CDR3 has 13 residues. Trimming removed 2 bases from V and 5 bases from J, with 9 bases in between. The CDR3: CASSYRQGETQYF. CDR3 nucleotide sequence: TGTGCCAGCAGTTACCGGCAGGGCGAGACCCAGTACTTC.

This sequence joins TRBV7-2 and TRBJ2-7; D remains ambiguous. Germline CDR1 SGHTA, CDR2 FQGNSA. CDR3 length equals 12 residues. V was clipped by 5 bases and J by 0 bases, with 5 bases between them. This CDR3 is CASSISSYEQYF. DNA of the CDR3: TGTGCCAGCAGCATTAGCTCCTACGAGCAGTACTTC. The entire variable domain, with the rest obtained from reference TRBV7-2 and TRBJ2-7, is as follows: GAGVSQSPSNKVTEKGKDVELRCDPISGHTALYWYRQSLGQGLEFLIYFQGNSAPDKSGLPSDRFSAERTGGSVSTLTIQRTQQEDSAVYLCASSISSYEQYFGPGTRLTVT.

J is TRBJ2-5 and V is TRBV7-2; 7 positions match TRBD2. The CDR3 is made up of 16 amino acids. Germline-derived CDR1 and CDR2 are SGHTA and FQGNSA. Trimming took 6 bases from V and 1 from J; bases not matched to a gene: 11. The CDR3: CASSSPTGGGQETQYF. In nucleotides, the CDR3 is TGTGCCAGCAGTTCGCCTACGGGGGGAGGCCAAGAGACCCAGTACTTC.

This clone came up once. This rearrangement joins TRBV6-2 or TRBV6-3 to TRBJ2-6; D perhaps matches TRBD1 (5 bases). Germline CDR1 reads MNHEY; CDR2 reads SVGEGT. The V gene lost 0 bases and the J gene lost 1 base, with 10 bases spanning the gap. The CDR3 extends over 17 amino acids. The CDR3 sequence is CASSYSYRKSGANVLTF. The CDR3 DNA reads TGTGCCAGCAGTTACTCGTACAGGAAGTCTGGGGCCAACGTCCTGACTTTC.

There are a few counts of this clone. The gene calls are TRBV7-6 and TRBJ1-5; D perhaps matches TRBD1 (5 bases). Trimming shortened V by 2 bases and J by 7 bases, and 12 bases separated the two germline ends. CDR1 and CDR2 from the germline V gene are SGHVS and FNYEAQ. The CDR3 has 14 amino acids. The CDR3 sequence is CASSLSSGYQPQHF. The CDR3 DNA sequence: TGTGCCAGCAGCTTATCGTCAGGGTACCAGCCCCAGCATTTT.

This clone is a singleton in its sample. Relative to the germline gene, one junction end is altered; a read error may explain this. The chain links TRBV19 to TRBJ2-7, with TRBD2 matching 11 bases. CDR1 LNHDA and CDR2 SQIVND come from the germline V gene (reference sequence). This CDR3 spans 14 amino acids. The CDR3 sequence: CASSIGLAGYEQYF. The CDR3 DNA reads TGTGCCAGTAGCATAGGACTAGCGGGTTACGAGCAGTACTTC.

The chain recombines TRBV4-2 with TRBJ2-3, with 7 positions matching TRBD1. CDR1 LGHNA and CDR2 YNFKEQ come from the germline V gene. After removal of 4 bases from V and 1 base from J, the junction contained 2 bases not matched to a gene. CDR3 length equals 14 residues. This chain's CDR3 is CASSPGTGTDTQYF. The CDR3 region has the DNA TGTGCCAGCAGCCCAGGGACAGGCACAGATACGCAGTATTTT.

This rearrangement joins TRBV24-1 to TRBJ2-3; maybe TRBD1 (6 bases). Germline V CDR1 and CDR2: KGHDR, SFDVKD. Between the trimmed V and J ends, which lost 4 bases and 0 bases, there was a span of 19 bases. This CDR3 spans 18 amino acids. In DNA, the CDR3 is TGTGCCACCAGTGAAAAATGGACAGCCTCATCTAGCACAGATACGCAGTATTTT. It translates to CATSEKWTASSSTDTQYF.

This rearrangement joins TRBV19 to TRBJ2-7; 8 nucleotides agree with TRBD2. The CDR3 runs 15 residues. The V gene end was trimmed by 5 bases and the J gene end by 3 bases; junction bases not matched to a gene: 9. Germline-derived CDR1 and CDR2 are LNHDA and SQIVND (reference sequence). The CDR3 nucleotides are TGTGCCAGTAGTTTCCTAGCGGGTAACGGCTACGAGCAGTACTTC. Its protein is CASSFLAGNGYEQYF.

The rearrangement joins TRBV4-2 to TRBJ1-4, with D unresolved. This CDR3 region has 16 residues. The germline V gene encodes CDR1 LGHNA and CDR2 YNFKEQ. The germline V and J ends were trimmed by 2 bases and 1 base, with 11 bases remaining between them. The CDR3 nucleotides are TGTGCCAGCAGCCAACGGCGGGTGGAAACTAATGAAAAACTGTTTTTT. Translated, it gives CASSQRRVETNEKLFF.

V and J are TRBV7-9 and TRBJ2-3; maybe TRBD2 (6 bases). This CDR3 contains 14 residues. CDR1 SEHNR and CDR2 FQNEAQ come from the germline V gene (reference sequence). Trimming took off 7 bases at V and 0 bases at J, with 11 bases between the two ends. The CDR3 protein is CASIGGASTDTQYF. CDR3 in DNA: TGTGCCAGCATCGGAGGGGCTAGCACAGATACGCAGTATTTT.

This clone was seen just once. This rearrangement joins TRBV6-6 to TRBJ1-1, with 12 bases fitting TRBD1. V trimming: 4 bases; J trimming: 1 base; junction bases outside the gene matches: 4. CDR1 and CDR2 (germline): MNHNY, SVGAGI (reference sequence). The CDR3 is 16 residues long. CDR3 amino acids: CASSSMGQGANTEAFF. CDR3 DNA: TGTGCCAGCAGTTCGATGGGACAGGGGGCGAACACTGAAGCTTTCTTT.

V and J are TRBV6-2 or TRBV6-3 and TRBJ1-5, with D unresolved. The length of the CDR3 is 14 residues. Trimming stripped 4 bases from V and 1 base from J, with 8 bases between. Germline CDR1 MNHEY, CDR2 SVGEGT. The CDR3 is CASSFGLSNQPQHF. In DNA, the CDR3 is TGTGCCAGCAGTTTCGGGCTGAGCAATCAGCCCCAGCATTTT.

The chain couples TRBV15 to TRBJ2-7; TRBD2 is a possible D gene (6 bases). This CDR3 is built from 15 residues. Trimming removed 1 base from V and 2 bases from J, with 12 bases in between. The germline V gene encodes CDR1 LNHNV and CDR2 YYDKDF (reference sequence). The CDR3 here is CATSRVGTPPYEQYF. CDR3 sequence (DNA): TGTGCCACCAGCAGAGTTGGGACTCCACCCTACGAGCAGTACTTC.

The chain employs TRBV5-4 and TRBJ2-3, with D possibly called TRBD1 or TRBD2 (6 bases each). The germline gives CDR1 SGHNT, CDR2 YYREEE (reference sequence). With 0 bases removed from V and 4 bases from J, the gap between germline ends came to 12 bases. The CDR3 is made up of 15 amino acids. Here the CDR3 DNA reads TGTGCCAGCAGCTTGGCGGGGGCCCAGTCAGATACGCAGTATTTT. It specifies CASSLAGAQSDTQYF.